This T cell receptor beta chain was documented in a study of PD-1 blockade in classical Hodgkin lymphoma (dated by TCRdb to 2018 to 2020). The study in broad terms: Nivolumab dosing was 3 mg/kg intravenously every 2 weeks, continuing until either disease progression or unacceptable toxicity. The study used CyTOF and TCR beta sequencing to define a peripheral blood immune signature of response to PD-1 blockade in classical Hodgkin lymphoma. Paper-wide results and their limitations: The study was limited to a single clinical trial cohort, and causes of repertoire differences, possibly disease activity or prior therapy, remained undefined. Trial patients with a complete response had baseline diversity similar to that of newly diagnosed patients, while partial responders and progressors had significantly lower diversity. CD4+ but not CD8+ TCR diversity rose significantly by C4D1 (p=0.0027 vs p=0.16), most apparent in complete responders (p=0.02). Baseline TCR diversity was reported to be lower in newly diagnosed patients than in healthy donors and to be lower still in relapsed/refractory patients. Diversity was lower in patients who began nivolumab less than 1 year after ASCT, so these patients were left out of later analyses to avoid confounding by immune reconstitution.

The time point label corresponds to: cycle 4 day 1 (C4D1), after five to seven weeks of nivolumab. Every trial patient had relapsed after autologous stem cell transplantation, and cohorts A, B and C differed in prior brentuximab vedotin exposure. The trial cohort included 55 to 60 patients with relapsed/refractory classical Hodgkin lymphoma, and each patient had a best overall response of complete response, partial response or progressive disease. In the multi-cohort phase II CheckMate 205 trial, trial patients received single-agent nivolumab. An independent review committee assessed best overall response by applying the 2007 International Working Group response criteria. Trial PBMCs were collected just before the start of nivolumab (C1D1) and during therapy at cycle 2 day 1 and cycle 4 day 1. Peripheral blood was collected in 8 mL Vacutainer Cell Preparation Tubes, from which PBMCs were isolated by centrifugation and then cryopreserved.

This clone was detected once. Its specific antigen is unknown. Per-base qualities were not stored, and no clone one base away is much larger. Genomic DNA was isolated using the Qiagen DNeasy kit from unsorted PBMCs as well as from negatively selected CD4+ and CD8+ fractions. Amplification of TCR beta CDR3 regions was done by immunoSEQ multiplex PCR with primers that anneal to V and J segments. Amplification bias was minimized using a synthetic immune receptor repertoire, and residual bias was removed computationally after sequencing. The original pipeline was this. Repertoire diversity was quantified as the Shannon entropy index using custom Python scripts. Unsorted, CD4+ and CD8+ repertoires were examined separately, except in combined analyses, for which CD4+ and CD8+ sequences were merged in silico. Clonal expansion was defined as a frequency increase of at least 2-fold after treatment compared with C1D1, and clones undetected at baseline were assigned a pseudocount of 0.5. Singleton clones were defined as clones with 0 or 1 copy at C1D1, and non-singleton clones were defined as clones with 2 or more copies. By matching protein sequences in sorted samples from the same patient, clones expanded in unsorted samples were annotated as CD4+, CD8+ or unknown. Wilcoxon tests on paired samples were used to test changes in diversity from C1D1 to C4D1. The table was pulled from immuneACCESS by TCRdb, which kept in-frame rearrangements only. Such tables lose some clones; where checked, under half of the loss comes from unresolved V genes, and the rest has no known cause. The V and J calls and clone size were taken over from that table, and D and trimming were inferred from the DNA. For this sample the table gives approximately 90,000 clones, of which about 83% were detected only once. The ten biggest clones cover about a sixth of the sample.

The germline V gene (reference sequence) gives CDR1 as SEHNR and CDR2 as FQNEAQ. Trimming costs V 4 bases and J 5 bases, and their ends lie 17 bases apart. The CDR3, from cysteine to phenylalanine, totals 15 residues. CDR3 DNA only is kept here, 45 bases in frame from base 1. The chain is encoded by TRBV7-9 joined to TRBJ1-1; TRBD1 is possibly the D segment (6 matching bases). The TCR sequence derives from a human donor with classical Hodgkin lymphoma. This material consisted of peripheral blood mononuclear cells (PBMCs), taken before the fourth cycle of nivolumab. For the CDR3, the sequence is CASSSPTGQGTEAFF. In nucleotide form, the sequence is TGTGCCAGCAGCTCGCCGACGGGTCAGGGGACTGAAGCTTTCTTT.